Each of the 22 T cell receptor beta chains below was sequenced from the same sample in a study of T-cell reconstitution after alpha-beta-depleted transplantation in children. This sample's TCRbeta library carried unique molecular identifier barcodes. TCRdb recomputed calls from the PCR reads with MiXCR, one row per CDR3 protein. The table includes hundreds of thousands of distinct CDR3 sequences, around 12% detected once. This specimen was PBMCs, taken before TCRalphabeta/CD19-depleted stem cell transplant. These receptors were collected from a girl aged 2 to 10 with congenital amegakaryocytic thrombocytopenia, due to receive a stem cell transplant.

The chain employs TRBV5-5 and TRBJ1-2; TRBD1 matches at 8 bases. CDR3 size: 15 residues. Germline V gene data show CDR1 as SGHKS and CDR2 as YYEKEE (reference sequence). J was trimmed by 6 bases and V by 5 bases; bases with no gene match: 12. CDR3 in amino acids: CASSHGAGGDNGYTF. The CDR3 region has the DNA TGTGCCAGCAGTCACGGCGCAGGGGGCGATAATGGCTACACCTTC.

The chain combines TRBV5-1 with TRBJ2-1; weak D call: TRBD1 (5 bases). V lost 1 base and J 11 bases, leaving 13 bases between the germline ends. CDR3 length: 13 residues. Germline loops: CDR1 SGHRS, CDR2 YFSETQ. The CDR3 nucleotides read TGCGCCAGCAGCTTGTCACCGGACAACAAGCAGTTCTTC. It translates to CASSLSPDNKQFF. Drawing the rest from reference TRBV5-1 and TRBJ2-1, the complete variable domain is KAGVTQTPRYLIKTRGQQVTLSCSPISGHRSVSWYQQTPGQGLQFLFEYFSETQRNKGNFPGRFSGRQFSNSRSEMNVSTLELGDSALYLCASSLSPDNKQFFGPGTRLTVL.

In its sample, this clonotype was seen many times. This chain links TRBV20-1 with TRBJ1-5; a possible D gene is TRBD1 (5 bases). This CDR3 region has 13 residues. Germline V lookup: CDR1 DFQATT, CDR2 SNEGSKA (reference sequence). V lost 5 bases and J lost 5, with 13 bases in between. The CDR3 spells CSARGRGDQPQHF. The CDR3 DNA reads TGCAGTGCTCGGGGGAGGGGAGATCAGCCCCAGCATTTT.

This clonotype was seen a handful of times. The chain's CDR3 is CASSRPTGTHIQYF. The DNA of the CDR3 is TGTGCCAGCTCACGACCGACAGGGACACACATTCAGTACTTC. The rearrangement links TRBV18 to TRBJ2-4, with 7 bases identical to TRBD1. After removal of 4 bases from V and 8 bases from J, the junction contained 8 bases not matched to a gene. CDR1 KGHSH and CDR2 LQKENI come from the germline V gene. The length of the CDR3 is 14 residues.

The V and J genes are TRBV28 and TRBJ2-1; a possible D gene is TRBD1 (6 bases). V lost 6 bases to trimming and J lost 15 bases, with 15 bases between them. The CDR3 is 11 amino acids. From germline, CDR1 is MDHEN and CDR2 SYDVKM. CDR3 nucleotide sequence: TGTGCCAGCAGCTCGAGGGGGTTTCTGTTCTTC. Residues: CASSSRGFLFF. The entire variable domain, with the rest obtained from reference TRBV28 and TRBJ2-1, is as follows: DVKVTQSSRYLVKRTGEKVFLECVQDMDHENMFWYRQDPGLGLRLIYFSYDVKMKEKGDIPEGYSVSREKKERFSLILESASTNQTSMYLCASSSRGFLFFGPGTRLTVL.

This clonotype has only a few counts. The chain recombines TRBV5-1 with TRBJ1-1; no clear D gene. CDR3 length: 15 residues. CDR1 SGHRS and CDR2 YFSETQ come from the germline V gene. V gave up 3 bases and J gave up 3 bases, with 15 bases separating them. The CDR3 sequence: CASSYRPTRDTEAFF. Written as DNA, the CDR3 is TGCGCCAGCAGCTATCGGCCCACCCGGGACACTGAAGCTTTCTTT.

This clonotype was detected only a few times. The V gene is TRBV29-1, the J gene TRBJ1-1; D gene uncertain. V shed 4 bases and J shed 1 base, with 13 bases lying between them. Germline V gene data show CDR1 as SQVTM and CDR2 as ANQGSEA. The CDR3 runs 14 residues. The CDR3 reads CSVVGGRGNTEAFF. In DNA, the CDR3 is TGCAGCGTTGTAGGAGGACGGGGGAACACTGAAGCTTTCTTT.

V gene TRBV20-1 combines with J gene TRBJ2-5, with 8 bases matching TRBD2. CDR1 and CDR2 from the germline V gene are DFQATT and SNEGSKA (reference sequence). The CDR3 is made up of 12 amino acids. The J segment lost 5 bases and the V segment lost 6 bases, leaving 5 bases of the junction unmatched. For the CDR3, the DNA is TGCAGTGCCGGGAGGGCCCTGGAGACCCAGTACTTC. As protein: CSAGRALETQYF.

CDR3 nucleotides: TGCAGTGCCCTGACAGGGCCTCTCGACGAGCAGTACTTC. The encoded protein is CSALTGPLDEQYF. The chain links TRBV20-1 to TRBJ2-7, with TRBD1 matching 7 bases. The CDR3 spans 13 residues. V lost 6 bases to trimming and J lost 5 bases; unmatched junction nucleotides: 10. Germline V gene lookup returns CDR1 DFQATT and CDR2 SNEGSKA (reference sequence).

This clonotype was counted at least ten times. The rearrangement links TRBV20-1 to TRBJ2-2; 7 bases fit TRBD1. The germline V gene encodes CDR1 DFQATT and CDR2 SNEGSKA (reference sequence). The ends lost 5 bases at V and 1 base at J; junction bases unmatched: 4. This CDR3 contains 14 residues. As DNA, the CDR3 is TGCAGTGCTTTCACAGGGGAGAACACCGGGGAGCTGTTTTTT. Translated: CSAFTGENTGELFF.

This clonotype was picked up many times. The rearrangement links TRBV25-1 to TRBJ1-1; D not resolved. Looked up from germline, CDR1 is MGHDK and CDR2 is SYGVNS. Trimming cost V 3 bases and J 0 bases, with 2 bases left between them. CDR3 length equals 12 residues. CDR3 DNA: TGTGCCAGCAGTGAGGTGAACACTGAAGCTTTCTTT. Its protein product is CASSEVNTEAFF.

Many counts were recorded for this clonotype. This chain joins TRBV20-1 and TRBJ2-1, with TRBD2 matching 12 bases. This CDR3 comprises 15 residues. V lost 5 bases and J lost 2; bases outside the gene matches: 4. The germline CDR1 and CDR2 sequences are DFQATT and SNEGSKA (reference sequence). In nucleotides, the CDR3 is TGCAGTGCTGCCGGACTAGCGGGGACCTACAATGAGCAGTTCTTC. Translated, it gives CSAAGLAGTYNEQFF.

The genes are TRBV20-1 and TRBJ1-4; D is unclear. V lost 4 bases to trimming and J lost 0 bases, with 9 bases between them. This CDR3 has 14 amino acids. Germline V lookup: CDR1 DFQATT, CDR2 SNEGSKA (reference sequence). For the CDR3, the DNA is TGCAGTGCTACGCCGGGAGCAACTAATGAAAAACTGTTTTTT. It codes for CSATPGATNEKLFF.

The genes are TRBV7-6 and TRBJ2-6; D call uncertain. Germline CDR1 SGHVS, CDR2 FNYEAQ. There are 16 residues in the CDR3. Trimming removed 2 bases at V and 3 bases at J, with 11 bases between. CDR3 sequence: CASSLTVLRGANVLTF. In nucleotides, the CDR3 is TGTGCCAGCAGCTTAACGGTGCTGCGTGGGGCCAACGTCCTGACTTTC.

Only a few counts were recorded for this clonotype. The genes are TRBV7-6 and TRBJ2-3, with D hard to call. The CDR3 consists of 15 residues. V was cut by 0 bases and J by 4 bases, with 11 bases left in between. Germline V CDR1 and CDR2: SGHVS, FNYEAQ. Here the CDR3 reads CASSLASSGSDTQYF. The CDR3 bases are TGTGCCAGCAGCTTAGCTTCTTCTGGGTCAGATACGCAGTATTTT.

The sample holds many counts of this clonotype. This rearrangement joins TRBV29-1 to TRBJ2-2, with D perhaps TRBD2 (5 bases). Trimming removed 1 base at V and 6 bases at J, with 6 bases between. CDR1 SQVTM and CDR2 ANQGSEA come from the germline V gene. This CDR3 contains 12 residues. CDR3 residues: CSVEVEAGELFF. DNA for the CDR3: TGCAGCGTTGAAGTGGAGGCCGGGGAGCTGTTTTTT.

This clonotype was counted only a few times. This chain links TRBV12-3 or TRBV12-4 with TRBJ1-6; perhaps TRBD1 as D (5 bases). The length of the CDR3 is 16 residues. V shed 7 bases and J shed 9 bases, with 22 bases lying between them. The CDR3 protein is CASTKGVSGQASPLHF. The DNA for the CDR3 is TGTGCCAGCACCAAAGGGGTCTCGGGGCAAGCTTCACCCCTCCACTTT.

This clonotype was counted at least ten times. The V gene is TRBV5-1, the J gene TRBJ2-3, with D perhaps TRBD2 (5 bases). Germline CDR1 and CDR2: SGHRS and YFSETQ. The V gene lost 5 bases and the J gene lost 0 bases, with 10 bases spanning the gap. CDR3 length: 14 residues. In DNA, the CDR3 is TGCGCCAGCAGTTACTGGACTAGCACAGATACGCAGTATTTT. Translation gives CASSYWTSTDTQYF.

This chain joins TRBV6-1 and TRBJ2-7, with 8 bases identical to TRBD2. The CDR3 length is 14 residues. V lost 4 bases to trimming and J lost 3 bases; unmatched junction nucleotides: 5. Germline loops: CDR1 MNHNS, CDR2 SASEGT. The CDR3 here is CASSGAGVSYEQYF. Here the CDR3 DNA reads TGTGCCAGCAGTGGAGCGGGAGTAAGCTACGAGCAGTACTTC.

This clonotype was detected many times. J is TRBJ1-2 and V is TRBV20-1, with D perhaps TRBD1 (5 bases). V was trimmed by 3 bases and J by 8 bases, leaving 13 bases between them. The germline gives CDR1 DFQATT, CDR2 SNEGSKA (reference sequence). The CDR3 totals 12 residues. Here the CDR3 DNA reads TGCAGTGCTAGGACGGGGGGTGCGGGCTACACCTTC. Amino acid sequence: CSARTGGAGYTF.

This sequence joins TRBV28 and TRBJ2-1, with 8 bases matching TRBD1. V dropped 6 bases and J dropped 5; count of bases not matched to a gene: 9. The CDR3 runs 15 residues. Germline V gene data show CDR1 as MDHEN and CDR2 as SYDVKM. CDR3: CASSSRDRPDNEQFF. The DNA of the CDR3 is TGTGCCAGCAGCTCGAGGGACAGGCCGGACAATGAGCAGTTCTTC.

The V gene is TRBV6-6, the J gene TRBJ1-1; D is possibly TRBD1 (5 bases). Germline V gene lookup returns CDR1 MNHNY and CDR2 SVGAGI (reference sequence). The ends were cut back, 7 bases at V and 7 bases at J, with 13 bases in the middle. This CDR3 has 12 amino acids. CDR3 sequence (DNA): TGTGCCAGCAACGGGGGATCAGGTGAAGCTTTCTTT. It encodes CASNGGSGEAFF.